The 19 T cell receptor beta chains presented below share a single source sample, sequenced in a study of T cells in women clearing cervical HPV infection. Repertoires were generated with immunoSEQ multiplex PCR, while TCRdb's copy carries only in-frame clones and drops some. This sample's table reports about 31,000 clones. Source material: blood buffy coat. The receptors here all came from a woman between 18 and 70 years old with a cervical HPV16 infection that either progressed to CIN3+ or cleared (not recorded which).

To note about this clone: The read stops 3 residues short of the end of the CDR3; the missing end is completed from the germline J gene. The chain is built from TRBV28 and TRBJ2-1; TRBD1 might be the D (7 bases). The CDR3 loop spans 14 amino acids. V was cut by 6 bases and J by 8 bases, with 17 bases left in between. In germline, CDR1 is MDHEN, CDR2 SYDVKM. The covered CDR3 bases are TGTGCCAGCAGCTCACGCCAGGGGGGAGATGAG. The encoded protein is CASSSRQGGDE. Given in full, the CDR3 is CASSSRQGGDEQFF.

Comments on this clone: The read comes to an end 3 residues before the CDR3 does, leaving the germline J gene to fill in the end. The chain couples TRBV2 to TRBJ2-2, with D perhaps matching TRBD1 (6 bases). CDR1 SNHLY and CDR2 FYNNEI come from the germline V gene. This CDR3 spans 14 amino acids. The sequenced part of the CDR3 DNA is TGTGCCAGCAGCTACAGGGATAAGGGTGAAAAG. Translating gives CASSYRDKGEK. In full, the CDR3 reads CASSYRDKGEKLFF. Together with reference TRBV2 and TRBJ2-2, the CDR3 gives the full variable domain: EPEVTQTPSHQVTQMGQEVILRCVPISNHLYFYWYRQILGQKVEFLVSFYNNEISEKSEIFDDQFSVERPDGSNFTLKIRSTKLEDSAMYFCASSYRDKGEKLFFGEGSRLTVL.

Concerning this clone: The read comes to an end 3 residues before the CDR3 does, leaving the germline J gene to fill in the end. The sample holds other DNA sequences that translate to the same CDR3. This chain links TRBV7-9 with TRBJ1-3; perhaps TRBD1 as D (6 bases). Germline V gives CDR1 SEHNR, CDR2 FQNEAQ (reference sequence). V lost 5 bases and J lost 4, with 12 bases in between. The CDR3 sequence is 14 residues long. The covered CDR3 bases are TGTGCCAGCAGCGAAAGGACAGTGGGAAACACC. This translates into CASSERTVGNT. The full CDR3 reads CASSERTVGNTIYF. The full variable domain, its missing parts supplied by reference TRBV7-9 and TRBJ1-3, is DTGVSQNPRHKITKRGQNVTFRCDPISEHNRLYWYRQTLGQGPEFLTYFQNEAQLEKSRLLSDRFSAERPKGSFSTLEIQRTEQGDSAMYLCASSERTVGNTIYFGEGSWLTVV.

For this clone: The read finishes 3 residues shy of the CDR3 end, and the germline J gene is used to complete it. The rearrangement uses TRBV14 and TRBJ2-3; D remains ambiguous. Trimming took 4 bases from V and 1 from J, leaving 9 bases between them. CDR3 length: 14 residues. CDR1 is SGHDN, CDR2 FVKESK, per germline. The DNA read from the CDR3 is TGTGCCAGCAGCCGTCTCCGGGGCACAGATACG. Encoded protein: CASSRLRGTDT. The whole CDR3 is CASSRLRGTDTQYF.

As for this clone: The read terminates 3 residues ahead of where the CDR3 ends, so the germline J gene completes it. The chain uses TRBV7-6 and TRBJ2-7; 9 bases align to TRBD2. The CDR3 contains 16 residues. Trimming cost V 5 bases and J 6 bases; bases outside gene matches: 14. Germline V CDR1 and CDR2: SGHVS, FNYEAQ. The sequenced part of the CDR3 DNA is TGTGCCAGCAGCCAATCCTTTGCTAGCGGGAAGTCCGAG. Translation gives CASSQSFASGKSE. The entire CDR3 protein is CASSQSFASGKSEQYF.

Turning to this clone: Read coverage stops 3 residues before the CDR3 terminus; the germline J gene supplies the remainder. The V gene is TRBV30, the J gene TRBJ1-4, with 7 bases identical to TRBD1. V trimming: 4 bases; J trimming: 7 bases; junction bases outside the gene matches: 9. Per the germline V gene, CDR1 is GTSNPN and CDR2 is SVGIG (reference sequence). The CDR3 has 14 residues. The part of the CDR3 DNA that was read is TGTGCCTGGACCGAGAGGGGGCTTCGTGAAAAA. It specifies CAWTERGLREK. The full CDR3 sequence reads CAWTERGLREKLFF.

As for this clone: The read ends 3 residues before the CDR3 terminus; that terminus is restored from the germline J gene. The V call is TRBV5-1, the J call TRBJ2-3; 7 nucleotides align to TRBD2. Germline-derived CDR1 and CDR2 are SGHRS and YFSETQ. The CDR3 spans 14 residues. The CDR3 sequence: CASSFSAGRETQYF. The sequenced CDR3 bases are TGCGCCAGCAGCTTTTCGGCAGGGAGGGAGACG. Drawing the rest from reference TRBV5-1 and TRBJ2-3, the complete variable domain is KAGVTQTPRYLIKTRGQQVTLSCSPISGHRSVSWYQQTPGQGLQFLFEYFSETQRNKGNFPGRFSGRQFSNSRSEMNVSTLELGDSALYLCASSFSAGRETQYFGPGTRLTVL.

Turning to this clone: One end of the junction is discordant with germline, which a read error may explain. Read sequence stops 3 residues before the CDR3 end, and the germline J gene provides the missing end. The V call is TRBV7-9, the J call TRBJ1-2; D may be TRBD1 (5 bases). CDR3 length: 13 amino acids. Looked up from germline, CDR1 is SEHNR and CDR2 is FQNEAQ (reference sequence). The CDR3 sequence: CASMPTGVYDYTF. CDR3 bases read: TGTGCCAGCATGCCGACGGGGGTCTATGAC.

Points on this clone: The missing CDR3 end, 3 residues past where the read stops, is filled in from the germline J gene. V is TRBV7-9 and J is TRBJ2-4, with D perhaps matching TRBD2 (6 bases). Germline V gene lookup returns CDR1 SEHNR and CDR2 FQNEAQ (reference sequence). CDR3 length equals 15 residues. CDR3 bases read: TGTGCCAGCAGCCCGGGAGACAGCCCCAACTATGGT. The encoded protein is CASSPGDSPNYG. The full CDR3 reads CASSPGDSPNYGQYF.

As to this clone: The read ends 3 residues shy of where the CDR3 ends; the end is completed using the germline J gene. V is TRBV20-1 and J is TRBJ1-2; D might be TRBD1 (5 bases). CDR3 size: 12 residues. CDR1 is DFQATT and CDR2 is SNEGSKA in the germline V gene (reference sequence). V lost 3 bases and J 2 bases, leaving 7 bases between the germline ends. The sequenced CDR3 bases are TGCAGTGCTAGGCGGGGGAACTATGGC. Translated: CSARRGNYG. Given in full, the CDR3 is CSARRGNYGYTF.

Regarding this clone: The CDR3 extends 3 residues past the end of the read, so its final part is completed from the germline J gene. The chain joins TRBV5-1 to TRBJ2-5, with 8 nucleotides matching TRBD1. The CDR3 loop spans 16 amino acids. Germline-derived CDR1 and CDR2 are SGHRS and YFSETQ. Unmatched junction bases numbered 5, after V lost 0 bases and J lost 1 base. The CDR3 DNA, read in part, is TGCGCCAGCAGCTTGGGTCCAGGGGGCTTCCAAGAGACC. Amino acids: CASSLGPGGFQET. In full, the CDR3 is CASSLGPGGFQETQYF.

About this clone: Coverage ceases 3 residues before the CDR3 finishes, and the germline J gene fills in the end. V usage is TRBV19 and J usage is TRBJ2-4; 12 bases fit TRBD2. The CDR3 loop spans 19 amino acids. Germline assignment: CDR1 LNHDA and CDR2 SQIVND (reference sequence). The ends lost 4 bases at V and 0 bases at J; junction bases unmatched: 10. Incomplete CDR3 DNA: TGTGCCAGTAGTAGGCGGACTAGCGGGATGAAACTAGCCAAAAACATT. It encodes CASSRRTSGMKLAKNI. The whole CDR3 is CASSRRTSGMKLAKNIQYF.

In the case of this clone: Coverage ceases 3 residues before the CDR3 finishes, and the germline J gene fills in the end. The gene calls are TRBV7-9 and TRBJ1-1; D may be TRBD1 (6 bases). The CDR3 is made up of 14 amino acids. With 8 bases removed from V and 1 base from J, the gap between germline ends came to 14 bases. Germline V lookup: CDR1 SEHNR, CDR2 FQNEAQ (reference sequence). CDR3 sequence: CASVTTGGNTEAFF. The CDR3 bases that were read are TGTGCCAGCGTGACGACAGGAGGGAACACTGAA.

About this clone: The read comes to an end 3 residues before the CDR3 does, leaving the germline J gene to fill in the end. The chain uses TRBV7-2 and TRBJ2-2; 8 bases fit TRBD1. Germline CDR1 is SGHTA and CDR2 is FQGNSA. This CDR3 is built from 13 residues. CDR3 sequence reads: CASSYGTGEKLFF. Incomplete CDR3 DNA: TGTGCCAGCAGCTACGGGACAGGAGAAAAG.

With regard to this clone: The read ends 3 residues shy of where the CDR3 ends; the end is completed using the germline J gene. The chain combines TRBV5-1 with TRBJ1-2; TRBD1 is a possible D gene (6 bases). Germline V gene data show CDR1 as SGHRS and CDR2 as YFSETQ. The CDR3 sequence is 15 residues long. V was pared by 0 bases and J by 3 bases, with 12 bases between. The covered CDR3 bases are TGCGCCAGCAGCTTGGTCGCAGGGGCGGACTATGGC. This gives the protein CASSLVAGADYG. The whole CDR3 protein is CASSLVAGADYGYTF.

Details on this clone: The read terminates 3 residues ahead of where the CDR3 ends, so the germline J gene completes it. The chain joins TRBV2 to TRBJ1-2; D not certain. Germline V gene lookup returns CDR1 SNHLY and CDR2 FYNNEI. The CDR3 is 14 residues long. CDR3 DNA (partial): TGTGCCAGCAGTGAAGAGGGCACCTCCTACGAC. It translates to CASSEEGTSYD. The complete CDR3 sequence is CASSEEGTSYDYTF. Based on the CDR3 plus reference TRBV2 and TRBJ1-2, the full variable domain is EPEVTQTPSHQVTQMGQEVILRCVPISNHLYFYWYRQILGQKVEFLVSFYNNEISEKSEIFDDQFSVERPDGSNFTLKIRSTKLEDSAMYFCASSEEGTSYDYTFGSGTRLTVV.

Notes on this clone: The CDR3 goes on 3 residues after the read ends, and that part is filled in from the germline J gene. The V gene is TRBV7-6, the J gene TRBJ1-4, with TRBD1 matching over 7 bases. CDR3 length: 17 amino acids. CDR1 is SGHVS and CDR2 is FNYEAQ in the germline V gene. V dropped 1 base and J dropped 0; count of bases not matched to a gene: 5. Here the CDR3 reads CASSLGQGRATNEKLFF. Partial CDR3 DNA: TGTGCCAGCAGCTTAGGACAGGGAAGGGCAACTAATGAAAAA.

About this clone itself: Sequencing ends 3 residues short of the CDR3 end; the germline J gene provides the rest. The chain links TRBV5-1 to TRBJ2-5; TRBD1 matches at 10 bases. The CDR3 spans 14 residues. J was trimmed by 6 bases and V by 3 bases; bases with no gene match: 5. CDR1 SGHRS and CDR2 YFSETQ come from the germline V gene. The CDR3 bases that were read are TGCGCCAGCAGCTACAGACAGGGGGCAAAGACC. This gives the protein CASSYRQGAKT. The full CDR3 sequence reads CASSYRQGAKTQYF.

Notes on this clone: The read terminates 3 residues ahead of where the CDR3 ends, so the germline J gene completes it. V and J are TRBV20-1 and TRBJ2-2; 9 bases agree with TRBD2. The CDR3 covers 14 residues. Germline V gene lookup returns CDR1 DFQATT and CDR2 SNEGSKA (reference sequence). Trimming cost V 3 bases and J 7 bases; bases outside gene matches: 6. CDR3 in amino acids: CSASPSGKSGELFF. The sequenced part of the CDR3 DNA is TGCAGTGCTAGCCCTAGCGGGAAAAGCGGGGAG.